A single sample gave rise to the 14 T cell receptor beta chains below, sequenced in a study of T-cell reconstitution after alpha-beta-depleted transplantation in children. Preparing the TCRbeta library involved the use of unique molecular identifiers. Via MiXCR, TCRdb re-called the PCR reads, giving one row per CDR3 protein. The profile shows hundreds of thousands of distinct CDR3 sequences, 16% of them singletons. This specimen was PBMCs from the stem cell graft donor, taken from the stem cell graft. The receptors shown here come from a human donor who donated a stem cell graft to a child with acute myeloid leukemia.

In DNA form, the CDR3 reads TGTGCCAGCAGCCCCCACGAGTTCCTGGCCTACGAGCAGTACTTC. As protein: CASSPHEFLAYEQYF. This chain joins TRBV7-9 and TRBJ2-7, with D unclear. The CDR3 is made up of 15 amino acids. Germline CDR1 reads SEHNR; CDR2 reads FQNEAQ (reference sequence). The V end lost 5 bases, the J end lost 2 bases, and 16 bases lay between the germline ends.

The CDR3 DNA follows: TGTGCCAGCATTTCTCCGGTTGAGCAGTTCTTC. This encodes CASISPVEQFF. V gene TRBV6-4 combines with J gene TRBJ2-1, with D unclear. CDR3 size: 11 residues. Germline loops: CDR1 MRHNA, CDR2 SNTAGT. V dropped 7 bases and J dropped 9 bases, with 10 bases sitting between them.

The V and J genes are TRBV10-3 and TRBJ1-5; D not resolved. Per germline, CDR1 ENHRY and CDR2 SYGVKD. Trimming took off 0 bases at V and 1 base at J, with 13 bases between the two ends. The CDR3 loop spans 17 amino acids. CDR3 DNA: TGTGCCATCAGTGAGTCCAGTCCGGCGGGAAGCAATCAGCCCCAGCATTTT. It translates to CAISESSPAGSNQPQHF.

This clonotype has at least ten counts. The V gene is TRBV12-3 or TRBV12-4, the J gene TRBJ2-2; 8 nucleotides agree with TRBD1. The CDR3 runs to 18 residues. Trimming at V came to 6 bases and at J to 2 bases, leaving 14 bases not matched to a gene. CDR3 in amino acids: CASSPGQGVSANTGELFF. In DNA, the CDR3 is TGTGCCAGCAGCCCCGGACAGGGAGTTTCGGCAAACACCGGGGAGCTGTTTTTT.

A few counts support this clonotype. The chain joins TRBV28 to TRBJ1-5; D is ambiguous. The CDR3 is 12 residues long. From germline, CDR1 is MDHEN and CDR2 SYDVKM. V was cut by 8 bases and J by 2 bases, with 7 bases left in between. This chain's CDR3 is CASRNGNQPQHF. CDR3 nucleotides: TGTGCCAGCCGTAATGGCAATCAGCCCCAGCATTTT.

The chain joins TRBV7-2 to TRBJ2-6; the D is unclear. V lost 6 bases, J lost 4 bases, and 7 bases lay in between. CDR3 length: 13 residues. Germline CDR1 SGHTA, CDR2 FQGNSA. DNA for the CDR3: TGTGCCAGCAGAGACTTGGGGGCCAACGTCCTGACTTTC. Amino acid sequence: CASRDLGANVLTF.

The chain uses TRBV7-9 and TRBJ2-1; no firm D call. Trimming took off 5 bases at V and 3 bases at J, with 20 bases between the two ends. This CDR3 region has 17 residues. The V gene's germline CDR1 is SEHNR and CDR2 FQNEAQ (reference sequence). In nucleotides, the CDR3 is TGTGCCAGCAGCCACCCCTTTCTTTCGACATTCTACAATGAGCAGTTCTTC. It is translated as CASSHPFLSTFYNEQFF.

The chain uses TRBV7-2 and TRBJ2-5; D may match TRBD1 or TRBD2 (6 bases each). Trimming shortened V by 0 bases and J by 5 bases, and 16 bases separated the two germline ends. CDR3 length: 16 amino acids. The V gene's germline CDR1 is SGHTA and CDR2 FQGNSA. The CDR3 loop is CASSLALRLGGETQYF. The CDR3 region has the DNA TGTGCCAGCAGCTTAGCGCTTAGACTAGGGGGGGAGACCCAGTACTTC.

The table lists this clonotype with a few counts. The chain has TRBV6-2 or TRBV6-3 and TRBJ2-2; 7 bases fit TRBD1. The germline V gene encodes CDR1 MNHEY and CDR2 SVGEGT. This CDR3 spans 14 amino acids. V lost 4 bases to trimming and J lost 6 bases; unmatched junction nucleotides: 5. CDR3 sequence: CASSSPGTAGELFF. DNA for the CDR3: TGTGCCAGCAGTTCTCCCGGGACAGCCGGGGAGCTGTTTTTT.

This chain links TRBV6-1 with TRBJ1-5; D is uncertain. V was clipped by 7 bases and J by 3 bases, with 13 bases between them. In germline, CDR1 is MNHNS, CDR2 SASEGT. The CDR3 sequence is 14 residues long. The DNA of the CDR3 is TGTGCCAGCACCTCCGGACGGTTCAATCAGCCCCAGCATTTT. It is translated as CASTSGRFNQPQHF.

This clonotype was found many times. The V and J genes are TRBV20-1 and TRBJ1-5, with 7 bases matching TRBD1. The junction had 9 bases not matched to a gene; V was cut back by 8 bases and J by 5 bases. This CDR3 has 13 residues. Germline-derived CDR1 and CDR2 are DFQATT and SNEGSKA (reference sequence). The CDR3 loop reads CSSRFDRDQPQHF. CDR3 bases: TGCAGTTCGAGGTTTGACAGGGATCAGCCCCAGCATTTT.

This clonotype was counted a single time. The chain has TRBV7-2 and TRBJ1-5; D unclear. V was cut by 5 bases and J by 5 bases, with 16 bases left in between. The CDR3 extends over 15 amino acids. CDR1 and CDR2 (germline): SGHTA, FQGNSA. The CDR3, as DNA: TGTGCCAGCAGCGAATATTCCAGGAGGGATCAGCCCCAGCATTTT. Amino acid sequence: CASSEYSRRDQPQHF. The variable domain in full, completed from reference TRBV7-2 and TRBJ1-5, reads GAGVSQSPSNKVTEKGKDVELRCDPISGHTALYWYRQSLGQGLEFLIYFQGNSAPDKSGLPSDRFSAERTGGSVSTLTIQRTQQEDSAVYLCASSEYSRRDQPQHFGDGTRLSIL.

This rearrangement joins TRBV28 to TRBJ2-2; D perhaps matches TRBD1 (7 bases). There are 15 residues in the CDR3. The germline CDR1 and CDR2 sequences are MDHEN and SYDVKM. Trimming pared 6 bases from V and 6 bases from J, leaving 17 bases between. This chain's CDR3 is CASSQAWRGPGELFF. In nucleotides, the CDR3 is TGTGCCAGCAGCCAAGCCTGGAGGGGGCCCGGGGAGCTGTTTTTT.

This clonotype was recorded many times. V is TRBV29-1 and J is TRBJ2-5, with 9 positions matching TRBD1. V gave up 0 bases and J gave up 7 bases; unmatched junction bases: 15. The CDR3 sequence is 17 residues long. Germline V CDR1 and CDR2: SQVTM, ANQGSEA. CDR3 DNA: TGCAGCGTTGAAGAACAGGGGGCAGGCCCTATCTTAGGGACCCAGTACTTC. It is translated as CSVEEQGAGPILGTQYF.